This T cell receptor (beta chain) was retrieved from a study of blood T cell repertoires in COVID-19. Study-wide background: Collection of acute and convalescent COVID-19 samples took place in the United States, Italy and Spain. The cDNA or gDNA used as material had been derived from T cells, B-cell-depleted T cells, or PBMCs.

In the original analysis: Estimation of nucleated cell counts was performed using reference gene primer amplification. The method was immunoSEQ multiplex PCR; TCRdb's version includes in-frame clones alone and lacks a portion of them. V and J calls plus clone size are reproduced from that table; the DNA served to infer D and trimming. The sample consists of approximately 200,000 clones, roughly 87% of them appearing once. This TCR came from a man between 40 and 49 years old with active or convalescent COVID-19. Input material: peripheral blood.

DNA of the CDR3: TGCAGCGTTGGGCTCCTTTTGGACAGGGGGTTAGGTGGCTACACCTTC. Its protein is CSVGLLLDRGLGGYTF. V and J are TRBV29-1 and TRBJ1-2; the match to TRBD1 covers 10 bases. The CDR3 length is 16 residues. The germline CDR1 and CDR2 sequences are SQVTM and ANQGSEA. Losses at the gene ends were 4 bases for V and 7 bases for J; bases not matched to a gene: 15.